These 32 T cell receptor beta chains share one sample of origin, sequenced in a study of blood T cell repertoires in COVID-19. TCRdb keeps only in-frame clones here, not all; method: immunoSEQ multiplex PCR. The sample gives about 100,000 clones, 85% to 90% of which show up once; around 13% is in the top ten. Sequencing used peripheral blood. These receptors all come from a human donor in a cohort sampled during active COVID-19.

The rearrangement uses TRBV14 and TRBJ2-3; D might be TRBD1 (6 bases). Germline assignment: CDR1 SGHDN and CDR2 FVKESK. This CDR3 contains 15 residues. Trimming cost V 3 bases and J 2 bases, with 12 bases left between them. The CDR3, as DNA: TGTGCCAGCAGCCAGTTCAGGGGAGTCACAGATACGCAGTATTTT. Translated, it gives CASSQFRGVTDTQYF.

The genes are TRBV5-1 and TRBJ1-2; 12 bases line up with TRBD1. The junction had 15 bases not matched to a gene; V was cut back by 5 bases and J by 4 bases. Germline V gene lookup returns CDR1 SGHRS and CDR2 YFSETQ. The CDR3 has 18 amino acids. The CDR3 sequence is CASSLLPGQGASGYGYTF. CDR3 DNA sequence: TGCGCCAGCAGTTTATTACCGGGACAGGGGGCGTCGGGCTATGGCTACACCTTC. The whole variable domain, filled in from reference TRBV5-1 and TRBJ1-2, reads KAGVTQTPRYLIKTRGQQVTLSCSPISGHRSVSWYQQTPGQGLQFLFEYFSETQRNKGNFPGRFSGRQFSNSRSEMNVSTLELGDSALYLCASSLLPGQGASGYGYTFGSGTRLTVV.

The chain combines TRBV10-2 with TRBJ2-1, with TRBD2 identical over 10 bases. Per the germline V gene, CDR1 is WSHSY and CDR2 is SAAADI. The CDR3 has 15 residues. Trimming cost V 10 bases and J 3 bases; bases outside gene matches: 9. The CDR3 DNA reads as TGCGCCACGAAGGGGCTAGCGGGAGTCTACAATGAGCAGTTCTTC. Its protein is CATKGLAGVYNEQFF.

This clone has a handful of counts. J is TRBJ2-7 and V is TRBV10-1, with TRBD1 matching over 11 bases. Unmatched junction bases numbered 11, after V lost 10 bases and J lost 6 bases. Germline loops: CDR1 WNHNN, CDR2 SYGVQD (reference sequence). This CDR3 has 14 residues. The CDR3 region has the DNA TGCGCCACTTCTCCCGGGACAGGGGGTAGCGAGCAGTACTTC. This sequence encodes CATSPGTGGSEQYF.

CDR3 DNA sequence: TGTGCCAGCAGCTCCGGACTAGCGGGAGGGTACAATGAGCAGTTCTTC. Residues: CASSSGLAGGYNEQFF. This chain uses TRBV7-9 with TRBJ2-1; TRBD2 matches 15 bases. The CDR3 loop spans 16 amino acids. Trimming at V came to 4 bases and at J to 4 bases, leaving 2 bases not matched to a gene. Germline loops: CDR1 SEHNR, CDR2 FQNEAQ (reference sequence).

The chain uses TRBV9 and TRBJ2-7; a possible D gene is TRBD1 (5 bases). Per germline, CDR1 SGDLS and CDR2 YYNGEE. Trimming pared 3 bases from V and 2 bases from J, leaving 12 bases between. The CDR3 totals 14 residues. CDR3 loop: CASSAHQGTYEQYF. CDR3 bases: TGTGCCAGCAGCGCACACCAGGGAACCTACGAGCAGTACTTC.

This chain connects TRBV3-1 (or the pseudogene TRBV3-2) to TRBJ2-7; 7 bases line up with TRBD1. V lost 1 base to trimming and J lost 6 bases; unmatched junction nucleotides: 6. In germline, CDR1 is LGHDT, CDR2 YNNKEL (reference sequence). The CDR3 has 14 residues. The CDR3 is CASSQGRGGGEQYF. CDR3 nucleotides: TGTGCCAGCAGCCAAGGAAGAGGGGGCGGCGAGCAGTACTTC.

The chain links TRBV6-1 to TRBJ2-7; tentatively, D is TRBD1 (6 bases). Germline V gene sequence: CDR1 MNHNS, CDR2 SASEGT. Trimming cost V 2 bases and J 5 bases, with 16 bases left between them. The CDR3 length is 15 residues. The CDR3 spells CASSEWGRVGDEQYF. CDR3 sequence (DNA): TGTGCCAGCAGTGAATGGGGGCGAGTAGGCGACGAGCAGTACTTC.

The rearrangement joins TRBV29-1 to TRBJ1-1; D not certain. CDR1 SQVTM and CDR2 ANQGSEA come from the germline V gene. V gave up 6 bases and J gave up 2 bases, with 13 bases separating them. This CDR3 comprises 13 residues. The CDR3 sequence is CSVLPRQNTEAFF. CDR3 coding DNA: TGCAGCGTACTCCCCAGACAAAACACTGAAGCTTTCTTT.

This clone has just one count. The chain carries TRBV7-8 and TRBJ2-2; 7 bases are a match to TRBD2. Germline V CDR1 and CDR2: SGHVS, FQNEAQ. The trim removed 2 bases at V and 6 bases at J, leaving 18 bases unmatched. The CDR3 totals 19 residues. CDR3 in amino acids: CASSLTGGSGTERPGELFF. Written as DNA, the CDR3 is TGTGCCAGCAGCTTAACGGGTGGCAGCGGGACCGAAAGGCCCGGGGAGCTGTTTTTT.

The chain uses TRBV4-3 and TRBJ1-1, with D tentatively TRBD1 (5 bases). CDR1 LGHNA and CDR2 YSLEER come from the germline V gene. The CDR3 consists of 13 residues. The ends were cut back, 4 bases at V and 5 bases at J, with 11 bases in the middle. This chain's CDR3 is CASSPAGRTEAFF. The CDR3 DNA is TGCGCCAGCAGCCCAGCGGGGCGGACTGAAGCTTTCTTT.

The V and J genes are TRBV19 and TRBJ1-6; 7 bases align to TRBD1. CDR1 and CDR2 from the germline V gene are LNHDA and SQIVND (reference sequence). V was pared by 4 bases and J by 3 bases, with 6 bases of the junction left unmatched. This CDR3 has 16 residues. The CDR3 coding sequence is TGTGCCAGTAGTAACGACCGGGACAGCTATAATTCACCCCTCCACTTT. Encoded protein: CASSNDRDSYNSPLHF.

The chain has TRBV20-1 and TRBJ2-3; a weak D match, TRBD2 (6 bases). Germline V lookup: CDR1 DFQATT, CDR2 SNEGSKA (reference sequence). V lost 3 bases, J lost 5 bases, and 15 bases lay in between. This CDR3 spans 14 amino acids. CDR3 DNA: TGCAGTGCTAGTGGGCGGGGTGGAATAGATACGCAGTATTTT. Residues: CSASGRGGIDTQYF.

This chain connects TRBV29-1 to TRBJ2-7, with 7 positions matching TRBD2. The germline V gene has CDR1 SQVTM and CDR2 ANQGSEA. CDR3 length: 13 amino acids. The V gene end was trimmed by 0 bases and the J gene end by 9 bases; junction bases not matched to a gene: 8. The CDR3 bases are TGCAGCGTTGAAGACCGGGACTATTTACGGCAGTACTTC. As protein: CSVEDRDYLRQYF.

The chain employs TRBV7-2 and TRBJ2-4, with D unclear. CDR3 length equals 14 residues. Trimming cost V 1 base and J 6 bases, with 10 bases left between them. The V gene's germline CDR1 is SGHTA and CDR2 FQGNSA. This chain's CDR3 is CASSLDSGRNIQYF. For the CDR3, the DNA is TGTGCCAGCAGCTTAGACTCGGGTAGAAACATTCAGTACTTC.

The V call is TRBV6-2 or TRBV6-3, the J call TRBJ1-5; 10 nucleotides agree with TRBD1. J was trimmed by 4 bases and V by 4 bases; bases with no gene match: 4. This CDR3 region has 15 residues. CDR1 MNHEY and CDR2 SVGEGT come from the germline V gene. CDR3 nucleotide sequence: TGTGCCAGCAGTTCCGGGGACAGGGGAAATCAGCCCCAGCATTTT. Amino acids: CASSSGDRGNQPQHF.

The chain employs TRBV5-4 and TRBJ1-2; TRBD1 matches 7 bases. Trimming removed 2 bases from V and 8 bases from J; junction bases left unmatched: 3. Germline V gene lookup returns CDR1 SGHNT and CDR2 YYREEE (reference sequence). This CDR3 is built from 12 residues. CDR3 amino acids: CASSFPGQGYTF. As DNA, the CDR3 is TGTGCCAGCAGCTTTCCGGGACAGGGCTACACCTTC.

This clone is a singleton in its sample. The CDR3 DNA is TGTGCCAGCAGCGTAGTGGCAGGGGGCTTCACTGAAGCTTTCTTT. Translation: CASSVVAGGFTEAFF. The chain carries TRBV9 and TRBJ1-1; 8 bases are a match to TRBD1. With V trimmed by 0 bases and J by 4 bases, 5 bases remained unmatched. Germline values: CDR1 SGDLS, CDR2 YYNGEE. The CDR3 consists of 15 residues.

This chain connects TRBV9 to TRBJ1-2; TRBD1 agrees at 11 bases. The germline V gene encodes CDR1 SGDLS and CDR2 YYNGEE. Trimming at V came to 4 bases and at J to 1 base, leaving 6 bases not matched to a gene. This CDR3 is 16 amino acids long. The CDR3 DNA follows: TGTGCCAGCAGCTCCGGACAGGGGGCTGTTAACTATGGCTACACCTTC. Residues: CASSSGQGAVNYGYTF.

The J gene is TRBJ2-2, the V gene TRBV20-1; 7 bases line up with TRBD1. The V gene end was trimmed by 3 bases and the J gene end by 0 bases; junction bases not matched to a gene: 7. Germline CDR1 DFQATT, CDR2 SNEGSKA (reference sequence). The CDR3 consists of 16 residues. The CDR3 DNA reads as TGCAGTGCTAGTCCCGTGGGACAGACGAACACCGGGGAGCTGTTTTTT. It yields the protein CSASPVGQTNTGELFF.

The rearrangement links TRBV2 to TRBJ1-3; D is ambiguous. Trimming stripped 8 bases from V and 0 bases from J, with 11 bases between. The CDR3 length is 14 residues. CDR1 SNHLY and CDR2 FYNNEI come from the germline V gene. For the CDR3, the DNA is TGTGCCAGCCGCGTGGAGCACTCTGGAAACACCATATATTTT. This translates into CASRVEHSGNTIYF.

The genes are TRBV19 and TRBJ1-1; D not resolved. This CDR3 contains 14 residues. In germline, CDR1 is LNHDA, CDR2 SQIVND (reference sequence). The germline V and J ends were trimmed by 3 bases and 0 bases, with 8 bases remaining between them. The CDR3 DNA follows: TGTGCCAGTAGTATGCGTTTGATGAACACTGAAGCTTTCTTT. Translated, it gives CASSMRLMNTEAFF.

The chain couples TRBV7-2 to TRBJ1-1, with a tentative D call TRBD1 (5 bases). CDR1 and CDR2 from the germline V gene are SGHTA and FQGNSA. The CDR3 runs to 15 residues. Trimming took off 3 bases at V and 1 base at J, with 12 bases between the two ends. The CDR3 DNA sequence: TGTGCCAGCAGCTTGCAGGGCACGACGAACACTGAAGCTTTCTTT. As protein: CASSLQGTTNTEAFF.

This clone appeared a single time. The chain employs TRBV5-4 and TRBJ2-5; D remains unclear. There are 15 residues in the CDR3. CDR1 and CDR2 from the germline V gene are SGHNT and YYREEE (reference sequence). V was trimmed by 4 bases and J by 2 bases, leaving 15 bases between them. The CDR3: CASSKGVTEQETQYF. The CDR3 DNA sequence: TGTGCCAGCAGCAAAGGTGTTACAGAGCAAGAGACCCAGTACTTC.

This chain connects TRBV24-1 to TRBJ2-7, with a possible D match to TRBD1 (6 bases). With 7 bases removed from V and 2 bases from J, the gap between germline ends came to 14 bases. Germline V CDR1 and CDR2: KGHDR, SFDVKD. This CDR3 has 14 residues. CDR3 amino acids: CATSRASGAYEQYF. CDR3 nucleotides: TGTGCCACCAGCCGGGCGTCAGGGGCCTACGAGCAGTACTTC.

The genes are TRBV5-6 and TRBJ2-3, with 7 bases fitting TRBD1. This CDR3 is built from 14 residues. The ends lost 4 bases at V and 4 bases at J; junction bases unmatched: 6. The germline V gene encodes CDR1 SGHDT and CDR2 YYEEEE. The CDR3, as DNA: TGTGCCAGCAGCGGCAACAGGGGAGCAGATACGCAGTATTTT. Its translation: CASSGNRGADTQYF.

The chain joins TRBV10-3 to TRBJ2-1; TRBD1 is a possible D gene (5 bases). V was clipped by 5 bases and J by 5 bases, with 7 bases between them. The CDR3 length is 12 residues. Germline V gives CDR1 ENHRY, CDR2 SYGVKD. CDR3 sequence: CAISRTNNEQFF. The CDR3 bases are TGTGCCATCAGTAGGACAAACAATGAGCAGTTCTTC.

This chain connects TRBV6-2 or TRBV6-3 to TRBJ2-4; D gene uncertain. Trimming left V 0 bases short and J 9 bases short, with 9 bases between. The CDR3 has 13 amino acids. Germline CDR1 MNHEY, CDR2 SVGEGT. CDR3 region: CASSYSTASIQYF. The CDR3 DNA reads TGTGCCAGCAGTTACTCCACGGCTAGCATTCAGTACTTC.

This clone appeared a single time. The chain recombines TRBV19 with TRBJ2-2; TRBD1 aligns across 8 bases. There are 15 residues in the CDR3. Germline loops: CDR1 LNHDA, CDR2 SQIVND (reference sequence). Losses at the gene ends were 5 bases for V and 7 bases for J; bases not matched to a gene: 9. CDR3 in amino acids: CASSGSQGAIGELFF. CDR3 DNA: TGTGCCAGTAGTGGCAGCCAGGGGGCAATCGGGGAGCTGTTTTTT.

The chain joins TRBV18 to TRBJ2-7, with D possibly matching TRBD1 (5 bases). The CDR3 runs to 16 residues. Germline V lookup: CDR1 KGHSH, CDR2 LQKENI. Trimming stripped 3 bases from V and 2 bases from J, with 17 bases between. The DNA for the CDR3 is TGTGCCAGCTCACCTAACGGTCAGGGAAGGGCCTACGAGCAGTACTTC. Translated, it gives CASSPNGQGRAYEQYF.

The chain couples TRBV5-1 to TRBJ2-6, with 7 positions matching TRBD1. V lost 0 bases and J lost 3; bases outside the gene matches: 9. The CDR3 has 18 amino acids. Germline loops: CDR1 SGHRS, CDR2 YFSETQ. The CDR3 reads CASSLAGTAAVGANVLTF. The CDR3 DNA follows: TGCGCCAGCAGCTTGGCGGGGACAGCGGCCGTTGGGGCCAACGTCCTGACTTTC.

The rearrangement links TRBV5-1 to TRBJ1-6; D is possibly TRBD1 (6 bases). The V gene's germline CDR1 is SGHRS and CDR2 YFSETQ. The CDR3 length is 15 residues. Trimming took 4 bases from V and 5 from J, leaving 13 bases between them. The CDR3 DNA reads as TGCGCCAGCAGCATCGACAGGTACGATAATTCACCCCTCCACTTT. Protein: CASSIDRYDNSPLHF.